The clone carrying this T cell receptor (beta chain) has only one observation. Time point denoted: after neoadjuvant nivolumab, at surgical resection. Patients were newly diagnosed with stage II-IVA oral cavity squamous cell carcinoma without prior systemic or radiation treatment. Cohort: HPV-negative, locally advanced oral cavity squamous cell carcinoma patients. The data derive from a study of neoadjuvant anti-PD-1 for oral cavity cancer. Study-wide context: Patients without progression received a fourth nivolumab dose around day 43, then surgical resection on days 50-56.

TCRdb's table, derived via immunoSEQ multiplex PCR, lists solely in-frame clones and lacks some. The repertoire holds about 39,000 clones, with about three quarters as singletons. CDR1 and CDR2 from the germline V gene are LNHDA and SQIVND (reference sequence). This CDR3 has 12 amino acids. Trimming stripped 5 bases from V and 15 bases from J, with 17 bases between. The sample here was PBMCs, taken after nivolumab (anti-PD-1) treatment. The chain couples TRBV19 to TRBJ2-1; a weak D match, TRBD1 (6 bases). This clonotype originated in a person between 40 and 80 years old with oral cavity squamous cell carcinoma. In DNA form, the CDR3 reads TGTGCCAGTAGTTTTAAGTGGGGGCACACGTTCTTC. Protein: CASSFKWGHTFF.